This passage covers 11 T cell receptor beta chains from one sample sequenced in a study of cytotoxic CD8 clonotypes in ibrutinib-treated CLL. Measured with immunoSEQ multiplex PCR; TCRdb has only the in-frame clones, and not every one. Here the sample spans 150,000 or so clones, around 84% being singletons. Material: PBMCs, obtained after 12 months of ibrutinib treatment. The receptors come from a human donor with chronic lymphocytic leukemia.

The chain combines TRBV23-1 with TRBJ1-1, with 9 bases that match TRBD1. TRBV23-1 is assigned to the ORF class and has an uncertain function. The CDR3 is made up of 15 amino acids. V was clipped by 4 bases and J by 5 bases; unmatched bases: 8. The CDR3 protein is CASSRHRGRETEAFF. The DNA of the CDR3 is TGCGCCAGCAGTCGCCACAGGGGGCGGGAAACTGAAGCTTTCTTT.

This chain connects TRBV29-1 to TRBJ2-1, with D hard to call. Germline V gene data show CDR1 as SQVTM and CDR2 as ANQGSEA. There are 13 residues in the CDR3. Trimming stripped 7 bases from V and 7 bases from J, with 17 bases between. CDR3 sequence (DNA): TGCAGCGCAAAGACCCAACTTGCAAATGAGCAGTTCTTC. Translation: CSAKTQLANEQFF.

The chain employs TRBV20-1 and TRBJ1-1; D remains ambiguous. The germline V gene has CDR1 DFQATT and CDR2 SNEGSKA (reference sequence). The V end was cut by 0 bases, the J end by 11 bases, with 10 bases between. CDR3 length equals 11 residues. CDR3: CSARDSLGAFF. The CDR3 nucleotides are TGCAGTGCTAGAGATTCCCTCGGGGCTTTCTTT.

The V and J genes are TRBV4-3 and TRBJ2-4; D perhaps matches TRBD2 (7 bases). Germline assignment: CDR1 LGHNA and CDR2 YSLEER. The CDR3 sequence is 17 residues long. Trimming removed 0 bases at V and 6 bases at J, with 18 bases between. CDR3 coding DNA: TGCGCCAGCAGCCAAGATCGGGGGGCCGCTAACGTAAACATTCAGTACTTC. This encodes CASSQDRGAANVNIQYF.

This chain connects TRBV28 to TRBJ1-2; possibly TRBD1 for D (5 bases). From germline, CDR1 is MDHEN and CDR2 SYDVKM. The CDR3 is 13 amino acids. Trimming removed 5 bases from V and 4 bases from J, with 11 bases in between. In nucleotides, the CDR3 is TGTGCCAGCAGTACCGGCAGGGCCTATGGCTACACCTTC. This codes for CASSTGRAYGYTF.

The rearrangement uses TRBV19 and TRBJ2-3; D remains unclear. Trimming left V 1 base short and J 3 bases short, with 5 bases between. Per the germline V gene, CDR1 is LNHDA and CDR2 is SQIVND (reference sequence). CDR3 length equals 13 residues. CDR3 amino acids: CASSIGPTDTQYF. The CDR3 nucleotides are TGTGCCAGTAGTATAGGACCAACAGATACGCAGTATTTT. The full variable domain, with the rest looked up from reference TRBV19 and TRBJ2-3, is DGGITQSPKYLFRKEGQNVTLSCEQNLNHDAMYWYRQDPGQGLRLIYYSQIVNDFQKGDIAEGYSVSREKKESFPLTVTSAQKNPTAFYLCASSIGPTDTQYFGPGTRLTVL.

The rearrangement links TRBV28 to TRBJ1-6, with D possibly being TRBD1 (6 bases). In germline, CDR1 is MDHEN, CDR2 SYDVKM. This CDR3 spans 15 amino acids. Between the trimmed V and J ends, which lost 2 bases and 9 bases, there was a span of 14 bases. The CDR3 sequence: CASSLPQGITSPLHF. In nucleotides, the CDR3 is TGTGCCAGCAGTTTACCTCAGGGGATTACTTCACCCCTCCACTTT.

V is TRBV7-2 and J is TRBJ2-7, with D possibly called TRBD1 or TRBD2 (5 bases each). This CDR3 contains 14 residues. Trimming took 7 bases from V and 5 from J, leaving 18 bases between them. Germline CDR1 and CDR2: SGHTA and FQGNSA. The CDR3 region is CASTDSRGTDEQYF. The CDR3 region has the DNA TGTGCCAGCACTGATTCGAGAGGGACGGACGAGCAGTACTTC.

V is TRBV28 and J is TRBJ1-5; D is unclear. Trimming removed 5 bases from V and 3 bases from J, with 11 bases in between. This CDR3 region has 14 residues. Germline assignment: CDR1 MDHEN and CDR2 SYDVKM. CDR3 residues: CASSQSDLNQPQHF. CDR3 DNA: TGTGCCAGCAGTCAGTCCGATCTCAATCAGCCCCAGCATTTT.

This chain links TRBV7-6 with TRBJ2-1, with 7 bases that match TRBD1. The CDR3 loop spans 14 amino acids. With 4 bases clipped from V and 7 bases from J, the junction kept 7 bases outside the gene matches. CDR1 SGHVS and CDR2 FNYEAQ come from the germline V gene. The CDR3 is CASSSLDRVNEQFF. CDR3 sequence (DNA): TGTGCCAGCAGCTCTCTAGACAGGGTTAATGAGCAGTTCTTC.

This clone has more than one count but fewer than ten. This chain joins TRBV29-1 and TRBJ1-1; 7 positions match TRBD1. V shed 1 base, J shed 8 bases, and the junction held 13 bases outside the gene matches. Per the germline V gene, CDR1 is SQVTM and CDR2 is ANQGSEA. This CDR3 has 15 residues. The CDR3 protein is CSVEGSRARTGEAFF. DNA for the CDR3: TGCAGCGTTGAAGGGTCGCGGGCTAGGACAGGCGAAGCTTTCTTT.